The clone carrying this T cell receptor (beta chain) was seen repeatedly, ten times or more. The TCRbeta library was prepared with unique molecular identifiers. TCRdb ran MiXCR on the PCR reads and lists one entry per CDR3 protein. The sample has about 610,000 distinct CDR3 sequences, roughly 10% seen once. The sample comes from a study of T-cell reconstitution after alpha-beta-depleted transplantation in children. The V end was cut by 3 bases, the J end by 2 bases, with 8 bases between. CDR3 length equals 14 residues. Sequenced material: PBMCs from the stem cell graft donor, taken from the stem cell graft. The source of this sequence is a human donor who donated a stem cell graft to a child with acute myeloid leukemia. This sequence joins TRBV12-3 or TRBV12-4 and TRBJ1-3, with no clear D. The CDR3 spells CASSLGGTGNTIYF. CDR3 nucleotide sequence: TGTGCCAGCAGTTTGGGAGGGACTGGAAACACCATATATTTT.